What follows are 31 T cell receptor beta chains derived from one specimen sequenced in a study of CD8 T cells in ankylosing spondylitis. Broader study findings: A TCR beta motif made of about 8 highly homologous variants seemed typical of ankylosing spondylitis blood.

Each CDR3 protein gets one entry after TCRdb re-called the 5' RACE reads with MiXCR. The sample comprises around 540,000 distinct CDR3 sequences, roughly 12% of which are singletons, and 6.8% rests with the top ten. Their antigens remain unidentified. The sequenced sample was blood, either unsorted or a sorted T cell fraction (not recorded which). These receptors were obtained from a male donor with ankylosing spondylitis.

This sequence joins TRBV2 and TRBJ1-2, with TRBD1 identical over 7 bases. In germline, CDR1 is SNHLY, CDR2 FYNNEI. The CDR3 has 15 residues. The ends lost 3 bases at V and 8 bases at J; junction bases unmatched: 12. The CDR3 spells CASSERQGGGVGYTF. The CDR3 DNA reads TGTGCCAGCAGTGAGCGACAGGGAGGTGGGGTAGGCTACACCTTC.

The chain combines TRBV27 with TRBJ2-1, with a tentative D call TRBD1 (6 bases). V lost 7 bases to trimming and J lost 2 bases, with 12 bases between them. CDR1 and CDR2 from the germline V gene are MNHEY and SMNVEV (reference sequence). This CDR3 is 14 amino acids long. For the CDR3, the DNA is TGTGCCAGCACCGCCGGGACACCCTACAATGAGCAGTTCTTC. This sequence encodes CASTAGTPYNEQFF.

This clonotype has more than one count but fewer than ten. For the CDR3, the DNA is TGCGCCAGCAGTCTCCCGGGGGTACGGTCCAAAAACATTCAGTACTTC. Translating gives CASSLPGVRSKNIQYF. This chain uses TRBV5-1 with TRBJ2-4, with D perhaps TRBD2 (6 bases). This CDR3 contains 16 residues. V was shortened by 5 bases and J by 2 bases, with 17 bases between the two germline ends. Germline CDR1 is SGHRS and CDR2 is YFSETQ.

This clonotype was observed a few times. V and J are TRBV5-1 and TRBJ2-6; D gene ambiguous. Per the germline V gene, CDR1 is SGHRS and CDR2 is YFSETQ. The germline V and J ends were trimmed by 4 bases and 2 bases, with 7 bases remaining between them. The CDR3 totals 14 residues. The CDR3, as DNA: TGCGCCAGCAGCCGATACACTGGGGCCAACGTCCTGACTTTC. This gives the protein CASSRYTGANVLTF.

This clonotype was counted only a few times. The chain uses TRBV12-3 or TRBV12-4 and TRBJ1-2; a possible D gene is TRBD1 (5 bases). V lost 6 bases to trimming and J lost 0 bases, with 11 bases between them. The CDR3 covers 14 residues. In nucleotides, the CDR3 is TGTGCCAGCAGCCGACAGTTAGCTAACTATGGCTACACCTTC. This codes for CASSRQLANYGYTF.

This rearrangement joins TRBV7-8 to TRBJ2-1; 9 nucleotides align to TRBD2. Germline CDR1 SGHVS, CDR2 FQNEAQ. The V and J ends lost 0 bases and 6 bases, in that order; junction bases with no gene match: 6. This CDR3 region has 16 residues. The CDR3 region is CASSLASGRYRNEQFF. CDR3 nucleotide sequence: TGTGCCAGCAGCTTAGCTAGCGGGAGATATCGCAATGAGCAGTTCTTC.

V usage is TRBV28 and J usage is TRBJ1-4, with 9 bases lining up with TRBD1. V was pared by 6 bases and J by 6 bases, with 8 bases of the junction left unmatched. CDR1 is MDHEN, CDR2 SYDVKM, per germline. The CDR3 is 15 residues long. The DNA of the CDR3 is TGTGCCAGCAGGGGAGGGACAGGGTGGGATGAAAAACTGTTTTTT. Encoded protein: CASRGGTGWDEKLFF.

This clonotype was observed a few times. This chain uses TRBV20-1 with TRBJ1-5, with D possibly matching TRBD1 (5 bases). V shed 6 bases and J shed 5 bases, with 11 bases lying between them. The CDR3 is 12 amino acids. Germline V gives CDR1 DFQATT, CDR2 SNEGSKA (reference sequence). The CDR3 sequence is CSAKWGDQPQHF. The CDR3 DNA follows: TGCAGTGCAAAGTGGGGGGATCAGCCCCAGCATTTT.

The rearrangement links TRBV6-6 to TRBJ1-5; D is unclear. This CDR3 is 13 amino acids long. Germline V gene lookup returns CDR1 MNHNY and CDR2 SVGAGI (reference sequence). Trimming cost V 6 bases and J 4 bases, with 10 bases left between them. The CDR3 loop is CASRSTENQPQHF. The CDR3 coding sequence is TGTGCCAGCAGGTCAACAGAGAATCAGCCCCAGCATTTT.

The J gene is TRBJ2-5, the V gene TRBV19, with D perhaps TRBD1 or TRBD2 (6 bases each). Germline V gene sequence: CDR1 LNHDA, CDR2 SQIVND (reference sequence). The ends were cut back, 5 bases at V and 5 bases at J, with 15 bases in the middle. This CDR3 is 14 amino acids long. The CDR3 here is CASSPIQGTETQYF. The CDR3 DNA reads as TGTGCCAGTAGTCCAATCCAGGGGACTGAGACCCAGTACTTC.

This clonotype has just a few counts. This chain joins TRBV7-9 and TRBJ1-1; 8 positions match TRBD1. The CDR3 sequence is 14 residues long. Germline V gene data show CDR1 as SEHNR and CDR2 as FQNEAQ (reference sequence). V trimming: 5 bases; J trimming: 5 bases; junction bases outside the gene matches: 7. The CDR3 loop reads CASSRGQVRTEAFF. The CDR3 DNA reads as TGTGCCAGCAGCAGGGGACAGGTAAGGACTGAAGCTTTCTTT. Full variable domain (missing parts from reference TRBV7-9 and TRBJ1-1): DTGVSQNPRHKITKRGQNVTFRCDPISEHNRLYWYRQTLGQGPEFLTYFQNEAQLEKSRLLSDRFSAERPKGSFSTLEIQRTEQGDSAMYLCASSRGQVRTEAFFGQGTRLTVV.

The CDR3 DNA reads TGCGCCAGCAGCCAACCGAGGGGGCGAAAGGGGTACGAGCAGTACTTC. Its protein product is CASSQPRGRKGYEQYF. The chain links TRBV4-1 to TRBJ2-7; 7 bases fit TRBD1. Unmatched junction bases numbered 11, after V lost 2 bases and J lost 4 bases. Per germline, CDR1 MGHRA and CDR2 YSYEKL. The CDR3 spans 16 residues.

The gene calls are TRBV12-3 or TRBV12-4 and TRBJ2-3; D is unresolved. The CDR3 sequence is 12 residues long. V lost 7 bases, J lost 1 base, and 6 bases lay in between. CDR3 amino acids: CASTSRTDTQYF. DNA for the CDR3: TGTGCCAGCACTTCACGCACAGATACGCAGTATTTT.

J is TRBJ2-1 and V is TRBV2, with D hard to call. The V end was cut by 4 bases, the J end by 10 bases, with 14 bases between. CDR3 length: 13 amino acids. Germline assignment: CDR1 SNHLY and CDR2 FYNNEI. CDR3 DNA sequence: TGTGCCAGCAGTGCAAGGCGGACGTTGGAGCAGTTCTTC. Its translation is CASSARRTLEQFF.

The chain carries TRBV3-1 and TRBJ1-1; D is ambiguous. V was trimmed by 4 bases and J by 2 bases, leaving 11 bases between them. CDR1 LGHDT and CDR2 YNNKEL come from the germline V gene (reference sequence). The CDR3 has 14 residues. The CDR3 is CASSLLWGNTEAFF. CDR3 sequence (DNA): TGTGCCAGCAGCCTCCTTTGGGGAAACACTGAAGCTTTCTTT.

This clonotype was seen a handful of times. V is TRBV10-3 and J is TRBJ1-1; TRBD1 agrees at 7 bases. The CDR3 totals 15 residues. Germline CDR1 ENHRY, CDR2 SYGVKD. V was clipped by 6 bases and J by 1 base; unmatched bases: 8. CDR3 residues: CAIRQGHRGNTEAFF. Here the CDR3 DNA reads TGTGCCATCAGACAGGGGCACAGGGGGAACACTGAAGCTTTCTTT.

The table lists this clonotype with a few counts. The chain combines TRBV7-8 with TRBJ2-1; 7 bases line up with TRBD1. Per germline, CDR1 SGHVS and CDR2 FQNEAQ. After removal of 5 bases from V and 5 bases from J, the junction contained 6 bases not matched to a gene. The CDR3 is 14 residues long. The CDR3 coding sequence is TGTGCCAGCAGCGCCCGACAGGGCCACAATGAGCAGTTCTTC. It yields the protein CASSARQGHNEQFF.

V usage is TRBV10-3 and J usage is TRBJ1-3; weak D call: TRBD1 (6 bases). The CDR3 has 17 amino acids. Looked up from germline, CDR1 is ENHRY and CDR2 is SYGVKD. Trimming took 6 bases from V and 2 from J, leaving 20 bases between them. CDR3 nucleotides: TGTGCCATCAGCTCTACTCCACAGGGAGACCCTGGAAACACCATATATTTT. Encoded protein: CAISSTPQGDPGNTIYF.

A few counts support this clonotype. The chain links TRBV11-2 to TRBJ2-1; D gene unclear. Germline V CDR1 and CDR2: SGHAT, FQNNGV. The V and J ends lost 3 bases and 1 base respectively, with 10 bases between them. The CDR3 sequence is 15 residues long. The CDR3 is CASSFDPPSYNEQFF. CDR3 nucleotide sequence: TGTGCCAGCAGCTTCGACCCACCATCCTACAATGAGCAGTTCTTC.

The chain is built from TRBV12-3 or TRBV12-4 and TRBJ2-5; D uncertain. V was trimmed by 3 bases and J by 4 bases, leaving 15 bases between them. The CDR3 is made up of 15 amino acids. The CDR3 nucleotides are TGTGCCAGCAGTTTGGCCGGTCTAGGTGTAGAGACCCAGTACTTC. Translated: CASSLAGLGVETQYF.

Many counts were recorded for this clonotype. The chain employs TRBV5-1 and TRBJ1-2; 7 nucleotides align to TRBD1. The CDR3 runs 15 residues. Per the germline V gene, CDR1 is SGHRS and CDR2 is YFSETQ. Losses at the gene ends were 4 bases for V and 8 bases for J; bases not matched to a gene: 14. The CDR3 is CASSTGTAITGGYTF. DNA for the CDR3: TGCGCCAGCAGCACCGGGACAGCCATCACGGGGGGCTACACCTTC.

Here the CDR3 DNA reads TGTGCCAGCAGCCTCCGGGGGACTAGCGGGACTAGCTCCTACAATGAGCAGTTCTTC. This translates into CASSLRGTSGTSSYNEQFF. The genes are TRBV3-1 and TRBJ2-1; 13 nucleotides align to TRBD2. After removal of 4 bases from V and 0 bases from J, the junction contained 9 bases not matched to a gene. The CDR3 has 19 amino acids. Germline CDR1 reads LGHDT; CDR2 reads YNNKEL (reference sequence).

CDR3 DNA: TGTGCCAGCAGCCAAGGAAGCACAGTCAGCAATCAGCCCCAGCATTTT. This encodes CASSQGSTVSNQPQHF. The chain carries TRBV3-1 and TRBJ1-5; D remains unclear. Per germline, CDR1 LGHDT and CDR2 YNNKEL (reference sequence). V was pared by 1 base and J by 1 base, with 11 bases between. The CDR3 is 16 amino acids.

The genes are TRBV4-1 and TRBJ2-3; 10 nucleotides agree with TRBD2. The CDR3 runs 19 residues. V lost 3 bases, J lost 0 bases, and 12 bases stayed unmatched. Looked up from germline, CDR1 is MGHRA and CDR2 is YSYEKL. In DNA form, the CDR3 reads TGCGCCAGCAGCCATGGGGCTAGCGGGAGCACCTCTAGCACAGATACGCAGTATTTT. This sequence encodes CASSHGASGSTSSTDTQYF.

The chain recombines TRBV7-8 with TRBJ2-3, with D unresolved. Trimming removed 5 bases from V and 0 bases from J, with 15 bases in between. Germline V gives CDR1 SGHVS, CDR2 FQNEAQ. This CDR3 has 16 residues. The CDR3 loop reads CASSPPLEPSTDTQYF. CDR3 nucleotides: TGTGCCAGCAGCCCCCCCCTTGAGCCTAGCACAGATACGCAGTATTTT.

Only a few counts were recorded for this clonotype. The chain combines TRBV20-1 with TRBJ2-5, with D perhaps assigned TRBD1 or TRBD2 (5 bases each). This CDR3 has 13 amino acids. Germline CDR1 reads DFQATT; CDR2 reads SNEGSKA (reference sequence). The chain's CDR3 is CSRRDPVQETQYF. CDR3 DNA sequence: TGCAGCCGTAGGGACCCGGTCCAAGAGACCCAGTACTTC.

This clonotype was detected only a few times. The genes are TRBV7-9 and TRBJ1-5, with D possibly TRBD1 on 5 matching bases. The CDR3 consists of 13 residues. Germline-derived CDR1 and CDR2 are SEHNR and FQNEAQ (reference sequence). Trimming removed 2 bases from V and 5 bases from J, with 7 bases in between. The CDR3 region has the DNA TGTGCCAGCAGCTTAAGGGACGATCAGCCCCAGCATTTT. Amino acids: CASSLRDDQPQHF.

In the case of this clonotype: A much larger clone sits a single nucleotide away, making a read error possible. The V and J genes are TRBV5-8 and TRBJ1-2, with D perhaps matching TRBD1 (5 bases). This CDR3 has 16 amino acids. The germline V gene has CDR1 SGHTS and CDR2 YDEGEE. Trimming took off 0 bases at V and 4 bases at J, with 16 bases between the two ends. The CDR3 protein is CASSLGARGWLYGYTF. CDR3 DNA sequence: TGTGCCAGCAGCTTGGGGGCAAGGGGATGGCTCTATGGCTACACCTTC.

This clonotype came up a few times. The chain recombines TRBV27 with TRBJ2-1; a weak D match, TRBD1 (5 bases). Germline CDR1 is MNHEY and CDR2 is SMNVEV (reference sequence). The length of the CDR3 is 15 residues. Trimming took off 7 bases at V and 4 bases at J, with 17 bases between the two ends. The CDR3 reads CASTLRTPRYNEQFF. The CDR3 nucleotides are TGTGCCAGCACCCTCCGGACACCTCGATACAATGAGCAGTTCTTC.

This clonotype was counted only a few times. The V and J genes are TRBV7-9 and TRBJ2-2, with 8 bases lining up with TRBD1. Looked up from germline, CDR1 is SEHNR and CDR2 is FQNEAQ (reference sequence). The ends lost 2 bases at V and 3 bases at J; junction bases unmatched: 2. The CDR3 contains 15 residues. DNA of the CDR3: TGTGCCAGCAGCTTAAGGACAGGGCACACCGGGGAGCTGTTTTTT. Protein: CASSLRTGHTGELFF.

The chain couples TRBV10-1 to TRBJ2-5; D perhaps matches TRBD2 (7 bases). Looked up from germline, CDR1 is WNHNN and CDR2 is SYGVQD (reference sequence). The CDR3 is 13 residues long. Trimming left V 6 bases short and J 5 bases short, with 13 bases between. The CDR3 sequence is CASSRTAGETQYF. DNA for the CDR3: TGCGCCAGCAGCAGGACAGCGGGGGAGACCCAGTACTTC.